A single sample is the source of the 23 T cell receptor beta chains below, sequenced in a study of PD-L1 blockade in urothelial cancer. Only in-frame clones appear in the TCRdb table, and some are missing; sequencing was by immunoSEQ multiplex PCR. The sample has more than 35,000 clones; approximately 40% are singletons. Material: tumor tissue, obtained before atezolizumab (anti-PD-L1) treatment. Source of these receptors: a man in his 60s with urothelial cancer.

This clone was seen at least ten times. The rearrangement links TRBV11-3 to TRBJ1-1; 7 nucleotides line up with TRBD1. Germline V gives CDR1 SGHNT, CDR2 YENEEA. The J segment lost 6 bases and the V segment lost 5 bases, leaving 12 bases of the junction unmatched. There are 15 residues in the CDR3. CDR3 nucleotide sequence: TGTGCCAGCAGCGCCTCACTGACAGGGTCCCCTGAAGCTTTCTTT. Its translation: CASSASLTGSPEAFF.

There are a few counts of this clone. The chain has TRBV11-3 and TRBJ2-5; no definite D call. The length of the CDR3 is 15 residues. Germline V lookup: CDR1 SGHNT, CDR2 YENEEA. Trimming stripped 0 bases from V and 7 bases from J, with 15 bases between. The CDR3 DNA reads TGTGCCAGCAGCTTAGAGGTTGCGGCAGCTCGGACCCAGTACTTC. Amino acids: CASSLEVAAARTQYF.

The chain links TRBV11-3 to TRBJ1-4; TRBD1 matches 9 bases. The V and J ends lost 5 bases and 6 bases, in that order; junction bases with no gene match: 10. The CDR3 has 16 amino acids. Germline V CDR1 and CDR2: SGHNT, YENEEA. For the CDR3, the DNA is TGTGCCAGCAGCATCCCGGGACAGGGAGGAGATGAAAAACTGTTTTTT. Its protein product is CASSIPGQGGDEKLFF. Together with reference TRBV11-3 and TRBJ1-4, the CDR3 gives the full variable domain: EAGVVQSPRYKIIEKKQPVAFWCNPISGHNTLYWYLQNLGQGPELLIRYENEEAVDDSQLPKDRFSAERLKGVDSTLKIQPAELGDSAVYLCASSIPGQGGDEKLFFGSGTQLSVL.

This clone was seen more than once but under ten times. V and J are TRBV4-1 and TRBJ2-1; D is undetermined. Trimming removed 0 bases from V and 4 bases from J, with 7 bases in between. The CDR3 consists of 14 residues. CDR1 and CDR2 from the germline V gene are MGHRA and YSYEKL. Here the CDR3 reads CASSQDLGYNEQFF. CDR3 DNA sequence: TGCGCCAGCAGCCAAGATTTGGGATACAATGAGCAGTTCTTC.

This chain links TRBV18 with TRBJ1-1, with TRBD1 matching over 8 bases. The ends lost 6 bases at V and 1 base at J; junction bases unmatched: 4. This CDR3 is built from 14 residues. Germline V CDR1 and CDR2: KGHSH, LQKENI. This chain's CDR3 is CASSIDRGNTEAFF. DNA of the CDR3: TGTGCCAGCTCGATTGACAGGGGGAACACTGAAGCTTTCTTT.

The chain uses TRBV30 and TRBJ1-5; D unclear. The germline V gene has CDR1 GTSNPN and CDR2 SVGIG (reference sequence). The CDR3 loop spans 14 amino acids. V lost 1 base, J lost 3 bases, and 10 bases lay in between. The CDR3 nucleotides read TGTGCCTGGAGTGGCAGCGCCACCAATCAGCCCCAGCATTTT. This gives the protein CAWSGSATNQPQHF. The full variable domain, in which reference TRBV30 and TRBJ1-5 provide the parts outside the CDR3, is SQTIHQWPATLVQPVGSPLSLECTVEGTSNPNLYWYRQAAGRGLQLLFYSVGIGQISSEVPQNLSASRPQDRQFILSSKKLLLSDSGFYLCAWSGSATNQPQHFGDGTRLSIL.

The chain is built from TRBV28 and TRBJ2-7, with a possible D match to TRBD1 (6 bases). The ends were cut back, 4 bases at V and 0 bases at J, with 16 bases in the middle. The V gene's germline CDR1 is MDHEN and CDR2 SYDVKM. CDR3 length: 16 amino acids. The chain's CDR3 is CASSSIWTVSSYEQYF. As DNA, the CDR3 is TGTGCCAGCAGTTCTATATGGACAGTGAGCTCCTACGAGCAGTACTTC.

This chain uses TRBV7-7 with TRBJ2-2, with 10 bases aligning to TRBD1. CDR1 and CDR2 from the germline V gene are SSHAT and FNYEAQ (reference sequence). V lost 5 bases and J lost 1; bases outside the gene matches: 4. This CDR3 is 16 amino acids long. CDR3 DNA sequence: TGTGCCAGCAGCCGACAGGGGGCGATGAACACCGGGGAGCTGTTTTTT. Its translation: CASSRQGAMNTGELFF.

This sequence joins TRBV14 and TRBJ2-1; 11 bases align to TRBD2. This CDR3 region has 15 residues. Trimming at V came to 1 base and at J to 8 bases, leaving 4 bases not matched to a gene. Germline loops: CDR1 SGHDN, CDR2 FVKESK. The CDR3 is CASSQGSGRAHEQFF. The CDR3 DNA reads TGTGCCAGCAGCCAAGGTAGCGGGAGGGCCCATGAGCAGTTCTTC.

This clone has a single count. The chain recombines TRBV15 with TRBJ2-7; 7 bases agree with TRBD2. J was trimmed by 0 bases and V by 6 bases; bases with no gene match: 8. The CDR3 length is 15 residues. CDR1 is LNHNV, CDR2 YYDKDF, per germline (reference sequence). The CDR3: CATRGRDPSSYEQYF. CDR3 in DNA: TGTGCCACCAGGGGGAGGGATCCAAGCTCCTACGAGCAGTACTTC.

The rearrangement links TRBV9 to TRBJ1-1; TRBD1 agrees at 10 bases. This CDR3 spans 16 amino acids. Per germline, CDR1 SGDLS and CDR2 YYNGEE. The J segment lost 5 bases and the V segment lost 3 bases, leaving 10 bases of the junction unmatched. DNA for the CDR3: TGTGCCAGCAGCGCCCGGACAGGGGGTTATGAGACTGAAGCTTTCTTT. Translation: CASSARTGGYETEAFF.

The rearrangement uses TRBV19 and TRBJ2-3; 7 bases line up with TRBD2. Germline V gene sequence: CDR1 LNHDA, CDR2 SQIVND (reference sequence). This CDR3 is built from 15 residues. Germline trimming cut 5 bases from V and 1 base from J; bases unmatched to any gene: 6. The CDR3 spells CASSSTSDRTDTQYF. Written as DNA, the CDR3 is TGTGCCAGTAGTTCAACTAGCGACCGCACAGATACGCAGTATTTT. The entire variable domain, with the rest obtained from reference TRBV19 and TRBJ2-3, is as follows: DGGITQSPKYLFRKEGQNVTLSCEQNLNHDAMYWYRQDPGQGLRLIYYSQIVNDFQKGDIAEGYSVSREKKESFPLTVTSAQKNPTAFYLCASSSTSDRTDTQYFGPGTRLTVL.

This chain connects TRBV19 to TRBJ2-7; 8 bases are a match to TRBD1. Germline assignment: CDR1 LNHDA and CDR2 SQIVND (reference sequence). Germline trimming cut 4 bases from V and 3 bases from J; bases unmatched to any gene: 11. CDR3 size: 16 residues. The CDR3 loop reads CASSTGTGGGVYEQYF. CDR3 DNA sequence: TGTGCCAGTAGTACCGGGACAGGTGGAGGGGTCTACGAGCAGTACTTC.

This chain connects TRBV28 to TRBJ2-7; 12 bases fit TRBD2. The CDR3 consists of 14 residues. Germline CDR1 MDHEN, CDR2 SYDVKM. Germline trimming cut 9 bases from V and 2 bases from J; bases unmatched to any gene: 5. CDR3 in DNA: TGTGCCAGTCTAGCGGGGGGGACCCCCTACGAGCAGTACTTC. Protein product: CASLAGGTPYEQYF.

The chain joins TRBV28 to TRBJ1-4, with D maybe TRBD1 (6 bases). Germline V lookup: CDR1 MDHEN, CDR2 SYDVKM. The CDR3 loop spans 13 amino acids. Trimming took off 10 bases at V and 7 bases at J, with 16 bases between the two ends. The CDR3 region has the DNA TGTGCCATCAATTCAGGGGTGGGTGAAAAACTGTTTTTT. Residues: CAINSGVGEKLFF.

This chain uses TRBV15 with TRBJ2-7, with D maybe TRBD1 (6 bases). CDR1 is LNHNV, CDR2 YYDKDF, per germline (reference sequence). The CDR3 length is 15 residues. V lost 3 bases to trimming and J lost 2 bases, with 14 bases between them. CDR3 in amino acids: CATSRSTGPAYEQYF. DNA of the CDR3: TGTGCCACCAGCAGGTCGACAGGACCAGCCTACGAGCAGTACTTC. Together with reference TRBV15 and TRBJ2-7, the CDR3 gives the full variable domain: DAMVIQNPRYQVTQFGKPVTLSCSQTLNHNVMYWYQQKSSQAPKLLFHYYDKDFNNEADTPDNFQSRRPNTSFCFLDIRSPGLGDTAMYLCATSRSTGPAYEQYFGPGTRLTVT.

The sample holds a few counts of this clone. The chain links TRBV9 to TRBJ2-7; 11 bases fit TRBD2. Germline CDR1 is SGDLS and CDR2 is YYNGEE. J gave up 7 bases and V 3 bases, and 9 bases lay outside the gene matches. The CDR3 loop spans 15 amino acids. In nucleotides, the CDR3 is TGTGCCAGCAGCGCTGATAGCGGGAGGGTGGGGGAGCAGTACTTC. Amino acid sequence: CASSADSGRVGEQYF.

This rearrangement joins TRBV19 to TRBJ2-2, with 10 nucleotides matching TRBD1. V lost 2 bases and J lost 1; bases outside the gene matches: 4. CDR3 length: 17 amino acids. CDR1 and CDR2 (germline): LNHDA, SQIVND (reference sequence). The CDR3 here is CASSIPRTGGNTGELFF. The CDR3 region has the DNA TGTGCCAGTAGTATACCCCGGACAGGGGGGAACACCGGGGAGCTGTTTTTT.

This clone was counted only a few times. V is TRBV11-1 and J is TRBJ2-7; weak D call: TRBD2 (5 bases). Germline assignment: CDR1 SGHAT and CDR2 FQDESV (reference sequence). Trimming took off 1 base at V and 7 bases at J, with 14 bases between the two ends. The CDR3 covers 14 residues. As DNA, the CDR3 is TGTGCCAGCAGCTTAGGACTACTCTCGGGAGAGCAGTACTTC. It codes for CASSLGLLSGEQYF.

The table lists this clone with a count of one. The V gene is TRBV30, the J gene TRBJ1-2, with 8 bases that match TRBD1. Germline loops: CDR1 GTSNPN, CDR2 SVGIG (reference sequence). The CDR3 contains 17 residues. The V segment lost 2 bases and the J segment 3 bases; nucleotides outside the gene matches: 14. Here the CDR3 reads CAWSIGDRLLIHYGYTF. In DNA form, the CDR3 reads TGTGCCTGGAGTATAGGGGACAGGCTGCTAATACACTATGGCTACACCTTC.

This clone was observed at least ten times. The DNA of the CDR3 is TGTGCCAGCAGTATAACCGGGACAGGGATCAATGAGCAGTTCTTC. Protein sequence: CASSITGTGINEQFF. This chain uses TRBV6-8 with TRBJ2-1; 9 nucleotides match TRBD1. The V segment lost 5 bases and the J segment 6 bases; nucleotides outside the gene matches: 8. There are 15 residues in the CDR3. Per the germline V gene, CDR1 is MNHGY and CDR2 is SAAAGT.

This clone was seen only once. The rearrangement joins TRBV29-1 to TRBJ2-7; 7 positions agree with TRBD1. Germline lookup yields CDR1 SQVTM and CDR2 ANQGSEA. This CDR3 comprises 14 residues. V shed 4 bases and J 2 bases; nucleotides not matched to a gene: 8. CDR3 in amino acids: CSVVQGGRAYEQYF. The CDR3, as DNA: TGCAGCGTTGTCCAAGGGGGCAGGGCCTACGAGCAGTACTTC.

This clone turned up a few times. This sequence joins TRBV18 and TRBJ2-3, with TRBD1 as a possible D gene (6 bases). In germline, CDR1 is KGHSH, CDR2 LQKENI. This CDR3 is built from 15 residues. The ends were cut back, 3 bases at V and 0 bases at J, with 10 bases in the middle. The CDR3 bases are TGTGCCAGCTCACCCGAAGACAGGAGCACAGATACGCAGTATTTT. As protein: CASSPEDRSTDTQYF.